The 14 T cell receptor beta chains below all came from one sample that was sequenced in a study of T cell responses to AZD1222 COVID-19 vaccine. Data came from immunoSEQ multiplex PCR; TCRdb stores just in-frame clones and leaves some out. The sample lists about 120,000 clones, more than 75% seen once, with around 4% in the top ten. The source material was peripheral blood, sampled 28 days after the second AZD1222 dose. The receptor set was obtained from an adult who received the AZD1222 COVID-19 vaccine.

In its sample, this clone was seen a few times. Compared with germline, one end of the junction differs, possibly owing to a read error. The chain links TRBV10-3 to TRBJ1-4, with 9 bases aligning to TRBD1. Per the germline V gene, CDR1 is ENHRY and CDR2 is SYGVKD. There are 14 residues in the CDR3. The CDR3 loop is CAISESTGTGYFLF. The CDR3 coding sequence is TGTGCCATCAGTGAGTCGACCGGGACAGGGTACTTTCTTTTT.

V and J are TRBV6-5 and TRBJ1-5; 9 nucleotides line up with TRBD1. Germline values: CDR1 MNHEY, CDR2 SVGAGI. The CDR3 is 15 residues long. With 0 bases clipped from V and 10 bases from J, the junction kept 7 bases outside the gene matches. CDR3 protein: CASSYSGDRVHPQHF. The CDR3 nucleotides read TGTGCCAGCAGTTACTCGGGGGACAGGGTACATCCCCAGCATTTT.

The chain joins TRBV6-5 to TRBJ2-7, with 8 bases lining up with TRBD1. Looked up from germline, CDR1 is MNHEY and CDR2 is SVGAGI. CDR3 length: 14 amino acids. With V trimmed by 7 bases and J by 3 bases, 8 bases remained unmatched. Here the CDR3 DNA reads TGTGCCAGCACTAAGGACAGGGCGAGCTACGAGCAGTACTTC. It specifies CASTKDRASYEQYF.

This rearrangement joins TRBV5-4 to TRBJ1-2; TRBD1 aligns across 7 bases. The V segment lost 4 bases and the J segment 0 bases; nucleotides outside the gene matches: 9. Germline lookup yields CDR1 SGHNT and CDR2 YYREEE (reference sequence). The CDR3 totals 16 residues. CDR3 sequence reads: CASSPYAGTANYGYTF. CDR3 DNA sequence: TGTGCCAGCAGCCCTTATGCCGGGACAGCTAACTATGGCTACACCTTC.

This clone was observed a handful of times. The junction shows a germline mismatch at one end, possibly a read error. J is TRBJ1-2 and V is TRBV6-2 or TRBV6-3, with TRBD1 as a possible D gene (5 bases). CDR1 is MNHEY, CDR2 SVGEGT, per germline. The CDR3 sequence is 13 residues long. This CDR3 is CASSYASTQLGHF. The CDR3, as DNA: TGTGCCAGCAGTTACGCCTCGACCCAGCTGGGGCACTTC.

The chain combines TRBV7-9 with TRBJ2-3, with 9 bases fitting TRBD2. Germline lookup yields CDR1 SEHNR and CDR2 FQNEAQ (reference sequence). The CDR3 loop spans 14 amino acids. V trimming: 5 bases; J trimming: 1 base; junction bases outside the gene matches: 1. The chain's CDR3 is CASSPSGGTDTQYF. CDR3 bases: TGTGCCAGCAGCCCTAGCGGGGGCACAGATACGCAGTATTTT.

The genes are TRBV27 and TRBJ2-7, with D perhaps assigned TRBD1 or TRBD2 (5 bases each). Trimming took 7 bases from V and 0 from J, leaving 19 bases between them. Germline CDR1 reads MNHEY; CDR2 reads SMNVEV (reference sequence). This CDR3 region has 16 residues. DNA of the CDR3: TGTGCCAGCACTCCTGGGCGGGCAGGGCCCTCCTACGAGCAGTACTTC. It is translated as CASTPGRAGPSYEQYF.

V and J are TRBV3-1 (or the pseudogene TRBV3-2) and TRBJ1-3; no reliable D call. Trimming stripped 2 bases from V and 0 bases from J, with 23 bases between. The CDR3 contains 20 residues. The germline V gene encodes CDR1 LGHDT and CDR2 YNNKEL (reference sequence). The CDR3 region is CASSQLRHIMTSHSGNTIYF. DNA for the CDR3: TGTGCCAGCAGCCAACTCCGTCATATTATGACGAGTCACTCTGGAAACACCATATATTTT.

In DNA form, the CDR3 reads TGTGCCAGTAGTGTACAGGGAACCGGGGAGCTGTTTTTT. The encoded protein is CASSVQGTGELFF. This chain links TRBV19 with TRBJ2-2, with D perhaps TRBD1 (6 bases). The CDR3 is made up of 13 amino acids. The germline V gene encodes CDR1 LNHDA and CDR2 SQIVND (reference sequence). Trimming took off 5 bases at V and 5 bases at J, with 9 bases between the two ends.

This rearrangement joins TRBV14 to TRBJ2-7; 7 bases are shared with TRBD1. This CDR3 comprises 13 residues. Trimming removed 5 bases from V and 6 bases from J; junction bases left unmatched: 7. CDR1 and CDR2 (germline): SGHDN, FVKESK. The CDR3 here is CASSDDRVGEQYF. The CDR3 coding sequence is TGTGCCAGCAGCGACGACAGGGTGGGCGAGCAGTACTTC.

The chain combines TRBV24-1 with TRBJ2-2; TRBD1 aligns across 7 bases. V was clipped by 5 bases and J by 5 bases; unmatched bases: 4. This CDR3 region has 14 residues. In germline, CDR1 is KGHDR, CDR2 SFDVKD. CDR3 loop: CATSVLQGTGELFF. The CDR3, as DNA: TGTGCCACCAGTGTTCTACAGGGGACCGGGGAGCTGTTTTTT.

The rearrangement joins TRBV7-8 to TRBJ2-7; D might be TRBD1 (5 bases). The ends were cut back, 7 bases at V and 2 bases at J, with 15 bases in the middle. CDR1 and CDR2 (germline): SGHVS, FQNEAQ. There are 14 residues in the CDR3. The CDR3 sequence: CASTQTVRTYEQYF. The DNA of the CDR3 is TGTGCCAGCACCCAGACAGTGAGAACCTACGAGCAGTACTTC.

The J gene is TRBJ1-5, the V gene TRBV7-2; D uncertain. Germline loops: CDR1 SGHTA, CDR2 FQGNSA. V was cut by 1 base and J by 1 base, with 8 bases left in between. This CDR3 comprises 15 residues. CDR3 region: CASSLVGRSNQPQHF. Written as DNA, the CDR3 is TGTGCCAGCAGCTTAGTGGGCAGAAGCAATCAGCCCCAGCATTTT.

This clone was detected once. The V and J genes are TRBV5-3 and TRBJ1-1; D ambiguous. TRBV5-3 is identified as an open reading frame with a role that is uncertain. This CDR3 region has 13 residues. Trimming stripped 3 bases from V and 3 bases from J, with 9 bases between. Here the CDR3 reads CARSSGRDTEAFF. CDR3 in DNA: TGTGCCAGAAGCTCAGGACGGGACACTGAAGCTTTCTTT.